The 10 T cell receptor beta chains below all came from one sample that was sequenced in a study of blood T cell repertoires in COVID-19. Data came from immunoSEQ multiplex PCR; TCRdb stores just in-frame clones and leaves some out. The sample lists about 60,000 clones, around 84% occurring once. Sequencing input: peripheral blood. These receptors all come from a human donor in a cohort sampled during active COVID-19.

The chain is built from TRBV19 and TRBJ2-3; 10 nucleotides match TRBD2. V lost 5 bases, J lost 4 bases, and 6 bases stayed unmatched. The germline CDR1 and CDR2 sequences are LNHDA and SQIVND (reference sequence). CDR3 length equals 15 residues. Here the CDR3 reads CASSPRTSGADTQYF. The CDR3 DNA sequence: TGTGCCAGTAGTCCGAGGACTAGCGGAGCAGATACGCAGTATTTT.

The chain combines TRBV2 with TRBJ2-6; D perhaps matches TRBD2 (6 bases). CDR3 length: 15 residues. Trimming removed 8 bases from V and 3 bases from J, with 14 bases in between. Germline CDR1 SNHLY, CDR2 FYNNEI. The CDR3 DNA follows: TGTGCCAGCTCGTTGGCGGGACTTGGGGCCAACGTCCTGACTTTC. As protein: CASSLAGLGANVLTF.

The rearrangement joins TRBV5-4 to TRBJ2-7; D possibly corresponds to TRBD1 (6 bases). Trimming removed 4 bases from V and 2 bases from J, with 13 bases in between. The length of the CDR3 is 14 residues. CDR1 is SGHNT and CDR2 is YYREEE in the germline V gene (reference sequence). For the CDR3, the DNA is TGTGCCAGCAGCGCCAATAGACAGGCCTACGAGCAGTACTTC. Its protein is CASSANRQAYEQYF.

The chain combines TRBV7-2 with TRBJ1-2; weak D call: TRBD1 (5 bases). The CDR3 loop spans 14 amino acids. V was shortened by 5 bases and J by 4 bases, with 14 bases between the two germline ends. Germline loops: CDR1 SGHTA, CDR2 FQGNSA. CDR3 loop: CASSPRQNLYGYTF. The CDR3 nucleotides read TGTGCCAGCAGCCCCCGACAGAACCTCTATGGCTACACCTTC.

The sample holds one count of this clone. This chain uses TRBV5-4 with TRBJ2-1; TRBD1 is a possible D gene (5 bases). The germline V gene has CDR1 SGHNT and CDR2 YYREEE (reference sequence). This CDR3 contains 12 residues. The V gene lost 9 bases and the J gene lost 4 bases, with 11 bases spanning the gap. The CDR3 spells CATSYRYNEQFF. The CDR3 coding sequence is TGTGCCACCTCCTACAGGTACAATGAGCAGTTCTTC.

Comment on this clone: Additional DNA sequences in this sample encode the identical CDR3. This rearrangement joins TRBV11-2 to TRBJ1-2, with D unresolved. Germline loops: CDR1 SGHAT, CDR2 FQNNGV. The length of the CDR3 is 12 residues. Trimming left V 5 bases short and J 1 base short, with 5 bases between. CDR3 nucleotide sequence: TGTGCCAGCAGCCCTTTTAACTATGGCTACACCTTC. It translates to CASSPFNYGYTF.

DNA of the CDR3: TGTGCCACCAGCAGAGATCGGCCGACTGAGCAGTACTTC. It translates to CATSRDRPTEQYF. V and J are TRBV15 and TRBJ2-7; D is uncertain. Trimming pared 0 bases from V and 7 bases from J, leaving 10 bases between. Germline loops: CDR1 LNHNV, CDR2 YYDKDF (reference sequence). CDR3 length: 13 residues.

V usage is TRBV9 and J usage is TRBJ1-3, with a weak D call TRBD1 (6 bases). This CDR3 contains 15 residues. V was shortened by 2 bases and J by 0 bases, with 9 bases between the two germline ends. Germline CDR1 reads SGDLS; CDR2 reads YYNGEE. CDR3 bases: TGTGCCAGCAGCGTCGACAGGACCTCTGGAAACACCATATATTTT. It codes for CASSVDRTSGNTIYF. The full variable domain, rest sourced from reference TRBV9 and TRBJ1-3, is DSGVTQTPKHLITATGQRVTLRCSPRSGDLSVYWYQQSLDQGLQFLIQYYNGEERAKGNILERFSAQQFPDLHSELNLSSLELGDSALYFCASSVDRTSGNTIYFGEGSWLTVV.

Many counts were recorded for this clone. The chain uses TRBV3-1 (or the pseudogene TRBV3-2) and TRBJ1-2; tentative D call: TRBD1 (5 bases). The V end was cut by 1 base, the J end by 5 bases, with 8 bases between. The CDR3 is made up of 13 amino acids. Germline CDR1 and CDR2: LGHDT and YNNKEL (reference sequence). CDR3 nucleotides: TGTGCCAGCAGCCAAGGTCCAGGGTATGGCTACACCTTC. Translating gives CASSQGPGYGYTF.

This clone was seen a few times. The chain carries TRBV6-6 and TRBJ2-7; D gene uncertain. The germline CDR1 and CDR2 sequences are MNHNY and SVGAGI (reference sequence). CDR3 length: 11 amino acids. Trimming left V 6 bases short and J 4 bases short, with 7 bases between. CDR3 amino acids: CASRRQYEQYF. As DNA, the CDR3 is TGTGCCAGCAGGCGACAATACGAGCAGTACTTC.